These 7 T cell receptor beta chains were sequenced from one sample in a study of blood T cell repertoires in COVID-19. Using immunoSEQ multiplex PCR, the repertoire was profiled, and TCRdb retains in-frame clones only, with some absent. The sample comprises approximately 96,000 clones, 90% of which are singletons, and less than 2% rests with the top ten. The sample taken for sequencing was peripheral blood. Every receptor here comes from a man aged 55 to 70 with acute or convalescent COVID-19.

In DNA, the CDR3 is TGTGCCAGCAGTCCGACTAGCGGGGCGACCTACAATGAGCAGTTCTTC. Translated: CASSPTSGATYNEQFF. V usage is TRBV6-2 or TRBV6-3 and J usage is TRBJ2-1, with TRBD2 identical over 11 bases. The CDR3 loop spans 16 amino acids. Germline V gives CDR1 MNHEY, CDR2 SVGEGT. V shed 5 bases and J 2 bases; nucleotides not matched to a gene: 5.

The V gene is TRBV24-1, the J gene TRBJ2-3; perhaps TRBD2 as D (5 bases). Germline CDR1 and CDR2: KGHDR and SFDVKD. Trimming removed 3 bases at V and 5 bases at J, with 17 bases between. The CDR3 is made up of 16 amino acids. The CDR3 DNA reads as TGTGCCACCAGTGATCCTCTAGCAAGGTTCGGAGATACGCAGTATTTT. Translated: CATSDPLARFGDTQYF.

CDR3 sequence: CASRADSSGNTIYF. The CDR3 DNA reads TGTGCCAGCAGAGCGGACAGCTCTGGAAACACCATATATTTT. The chain is built from TRBV6-5 and TRBJ1-3; D may be TRBD1 (6 bases). V shed 6 bases and J shed 0 bases, with 9 bases lying between them. Germline assignment: CDR1 MNHEY and CDR2 SVGAGI. The CDR3 extends over 14 amino acids.

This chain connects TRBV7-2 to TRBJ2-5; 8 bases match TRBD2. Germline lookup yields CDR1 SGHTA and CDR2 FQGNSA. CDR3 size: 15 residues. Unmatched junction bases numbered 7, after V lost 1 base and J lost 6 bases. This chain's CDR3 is CASSLVGGAVQTQYF. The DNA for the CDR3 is TGTGCCAGCAGCTTAGTCGGGGGGGCAGTTCAGACCCAGTACTTC. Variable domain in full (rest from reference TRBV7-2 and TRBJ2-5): GAGVSQSPSNKVTEKGKDVELRCDPISGHTALYWYRQSLGQGLEFLIYFQGNSAPDKSGLPSDRFSAERTGGSVSTLTIQRTQQEDSAVYLCASSLVGGAVQTQYFGPGTRLLVL.

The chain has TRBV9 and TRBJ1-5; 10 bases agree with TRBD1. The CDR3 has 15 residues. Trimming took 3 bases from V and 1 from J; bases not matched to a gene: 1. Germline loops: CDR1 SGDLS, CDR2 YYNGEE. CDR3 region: CASSGQGASNQPQHF. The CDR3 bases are TGTGCCAGCAGCGGACAGGGGGCCAGCAATCAGCCCCAGCATTTT. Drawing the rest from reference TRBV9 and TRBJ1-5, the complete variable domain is DSGVTQTPKHLITATGQRVTLRCSPRSGDLSVYWYQQSLDQGLQFLIQYYNGEERAKGNILERFSAQQFPDLHSELNLSSLELGDSALYFCASSGQGASNQPQHFGDGTRLSIL.

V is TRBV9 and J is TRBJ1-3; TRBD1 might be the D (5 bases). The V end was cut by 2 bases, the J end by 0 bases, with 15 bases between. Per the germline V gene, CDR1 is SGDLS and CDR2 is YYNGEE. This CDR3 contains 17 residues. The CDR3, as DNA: TGTGCCAGCAGCGTCCCCGAAGGGGTCCCCTCTGGAAACACCATATATTTT. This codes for CASSVPEGVPSGNTIYF. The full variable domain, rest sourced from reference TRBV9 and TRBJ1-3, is DSGVTQTPKHLITATGQRVTLRCSPRSGDLSVYWYQQSLDQGLQFLIQYYNGEERAKGNILERFSAQQFPDLHSELNLSSLELGDSALYFCASSVPEGVPSGNTIYFGEGSWLTVV.

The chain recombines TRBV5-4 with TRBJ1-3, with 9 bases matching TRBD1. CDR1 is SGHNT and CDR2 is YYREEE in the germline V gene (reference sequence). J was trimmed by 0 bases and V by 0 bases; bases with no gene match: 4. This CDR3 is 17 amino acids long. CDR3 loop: CASSLAGTGSSGNTIYF. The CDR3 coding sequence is TGTGCCAGCAGCTTGGCCGGGACAGGGAGCTCTGGAAACACCATATATTTT.